Shown below are 8 T cell receptor beta chains from a single sample sequenced in a study of T cell repertoires in cytomegalovirus infection (dated by TCRdb to between 2018 and 2020). TCRdb names Illumina HiSeq 1500 as the instrument used. TCRdb reanalyzed the raw reads on its own, using fastp at Q25 for trimming and MiXCR for clone calling, and kept in-frame beta chains. Identical CDR3 protein sequences are pooled into one entry, listed with their most common genes and DNA. This sample has approximately 250,000 distinct CDR3 sequences in its table, and around 6.4% of those were observed once. Around 6.9% of the sample rests with the top ten. The source material was PBMCs. The receptors here all came from a human donor in good health (CMV status not recorded). Some clones in this sample may be carry-over from other donors' samples.

In its sample, this clonotype was seen many times. The chain joins TRBV6-2 or TRBV6-3 to TRBJ1-5; 7 bases line up with TRBD1. The germline V gene has CDR1 MNHEY and CDR2 SVGEGT. Trimming removed 6 bases from V and 11 bases from J; junction bases left unmatched: 13. The CDR3 contains 14 residues. The CDR3 sequence: CASSTDRVQQSQHF. The CDR3 coding sequence is TGTGCCAGCAGCACCGACAGGGTTCAGCAATCCCAGCATTTT.

By frequency in the sample, this clonotype is medium-sized. The V gene is TRBV7-2, the J gene TRBJ1-5; D not resolved. V lost 5 bases and J 0 bases, leaving 17 bases between the germline ends. The germline gives CDR1 SGHTA, CDR2 FQGNSA. CDR3 length equals 17 residues. The CDR3 loop is CASSPDVSGYSNQPQHF. The CDR3 DNA follows: TGTGCCAGCAGCCCGGACGTCAGTGGGTATAGCAATCAGCCCCAGCATTTT.

This clonotype was detected many times. The CDR3 nucleotides are TGTGCCAGCAGCTTATGGGTCGGGGTCCAAGAGACCCAGTACTTC. It is translated as CASSLWVGVQETQYF. The V call is TRBV7-2, the J call TRBJ2-5, with D maybe TRBD2 (5 bases). Germline assignment: CDR1 SGHTA and CDR2 FQGNSA. The CDR3 has 15 residues. Trimming left V 2 bases short and J 1 base short, with 11 bases between.

At least ten counts were recorded for this clonotype. This rearrangement joins TRBV7-2 to TRBJ2-7, with D possibly being TRBD2 (5 bases). There are 14 residues in the CDR3. Germline V lookup: CDR1 SGHTA, CDR2 FQGNSA. The ends were cut back, 6 bases at V and 0 bases at J, with 12 bases in the middle. CDR3 DNA: TGTGCCAGCAGATCGGACTTGGTCTCCTACGAGCAGTACTTC. Translated, it gives CASRSDLVSYEQYF.

As DNA, the CDR3 is TGCAGTGCTAGAGATAGGCTAGCGGTCTCCTACGAGCAGTACTTC. Translated, it gives CSARDRLAVSYEQYF. The chain couples TRBV20-1 to TRBJ2-7; 7 positions match TRBD2. With 0 bases clipped from V and 0 bases from J, the junction kept 5 bases outside the gene matches. CDR3 length equals 15 residues. Looked up from germline, CDR1 is DFQATT and CDR2 is SNEGSKA (reference sequence).

This clonotype was recorded at least ten times. The V gene is TRBV6-2 or TRBV6-3, the J gene TRBJ2-7; D might be TRBD2 (6 bases). The CDR3 consists of 15 residues. Germline V gene lookup returns CDR1 MNHEY and CDR2 SVGEGT. V shed 6 bases and J shed 5 bases, with 20 bases lying between them. The CDR3 sequence is CASRPFYEGGNEQYF. In DNA, the CDR3 is TGTGCCAGCAGACCCTTTTATGAGGGAGGCAACGAGCAGTACTTC.

This clonotype was observed many times. V and J are TRBV11-2 and TRBJ1-5, with 12 positions matching TRBD1. Looked up from germline, CDR1 is SGHAT and CDR2 is FQNNGV. CDR3 length: 17 residues. V lost 5 bases to trimming and J lost 3 bases; unmatched junction nucleotides: 8. CDR3 protein: CASSVLGQGASNQPQHF. The CDR3 nucleotides are TGTGCCAGCAGCGTTTTGGGACAGGGGGCTTCCAATCAGCCCCAGCATTTT.

A few counts support this clonotype. The chain combines TRBV11-2 with TRBJ2-5; 12 nucleotides agree with TRBD1. The CDR3 has 15 residues. V lost 4 bases and J lost 5; bases outside the gene matches: 5. Germline values: CDR1 SGHAT, CDR2 FQNNGV. As DNA, the CDR3 is TGTGCCAGCAGCTCGGGACAGGGGGCGCGGGAGACCCAGTACTTC. Its protein product is CASSSGQGARETQYF.